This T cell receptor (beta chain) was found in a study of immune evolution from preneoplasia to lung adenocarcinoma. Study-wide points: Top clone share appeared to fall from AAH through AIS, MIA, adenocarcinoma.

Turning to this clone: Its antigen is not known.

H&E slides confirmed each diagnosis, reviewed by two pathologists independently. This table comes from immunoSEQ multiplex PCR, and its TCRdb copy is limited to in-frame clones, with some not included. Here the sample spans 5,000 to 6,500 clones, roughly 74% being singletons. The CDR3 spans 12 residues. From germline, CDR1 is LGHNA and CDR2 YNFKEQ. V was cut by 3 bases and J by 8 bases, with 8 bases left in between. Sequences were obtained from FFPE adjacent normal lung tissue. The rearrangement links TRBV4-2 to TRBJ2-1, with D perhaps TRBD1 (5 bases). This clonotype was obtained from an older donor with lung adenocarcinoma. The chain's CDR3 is CASSHDSDEQFF. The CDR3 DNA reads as TGTGCCAGCAGCCACGACAGCGATGAGCAGTTCTTC.